A selection of T cell receptor beta chains follows, all from one sample in a study of blood T cell repertoires in COVID-19. Repertoires were generated with immunoSEQ multiplex PCR, while TCRdb's copy carries only in-frame clones and drops some. In the table there are a few hundred thousand clones, roughly nine tenths of which are singletons. The specimen sequenced was PBMCs or T cells enriched from blood (not recorded which). The receptors originated from a woman aged 55-70 years who had recovered from COVID-19. The CDR3 runs from the conserved cysteine through the conserved F or W. A D gene is named only where the DNA matches it firmly. The size entry is marked missing in some rows and otherwise reads once, few, many or a size class.

abundance	v_gene	d_gene	j_gene	CDR3aa	CDR3nt
.	TRBV10-2	TRBD1	TRBJ1-1	CASSESEDRGTFF	TGCGCCAGCAGTGAGTCGGAGGACAGGGGAACTTTCTTT
.	TRBV24-1	.	TRBJ1-5	CATSEGVSNQPQHF	TGTGCCACCAGCGAGGGGGTTAGCAATCAGCCCCAGCATTTT
.	TRBV11-2	TRBD1	TRBJ1-5	CASSDVTGSQPQHF	TGTGCCAGCAGCGACGTGACAGGGAGTCAGCCCCAGCATTTT
.	TRBV7-9	.	TRBJ1-1	CASSLQGEAFF	TGTGCCAGCAGCTTGCAGGGCGAAGCTTTCTTT
.	TRBV7-6	TRBD1	TRBJ1-1	CASSPRQGANTEAFF	TGTGCCAGCAGCCCGCGACAGGGGGCGAACACTGAAGCTTTCTTT
.	TRBV5-1	TRBD1	TRBJ2-5	CASSKVQGVLIYQETQYF	TGCGCCAGCAGTAAAGTCCAGGGGGTGTTAATTTACCAAGAGACCCAGTACTTC
.	TRBV6-1	TRBD1	TRBJ1-2	CASSEMTGIRGYTF	TGTGCCAGCAGTGAGATGACAGGGATTCGGGGCTACACCTTC
.	TRBV6-6	TRBD1	TRBJ2-3	CASRTGGTDTQYF	TGTGCCAGCAGGACAGGGGGCACAGATACGCAGTATTTT
.	TRBV5-1	TRBD1	TRBJ1-3	CASSLTPGQSSGNTIYF	TGCGCCAGCAGCTTGACCCCGGGACAGAGCTCTGGAAACACCATATATTTT
.	TRBV28	TRBD1	TRBJ1-6	CASSRGTARYNSPLHF	TGTGCCAGCAGTCGAGGGACAGCCCGGTATAATTCACCCCTCCACTTT
.	TRBV15	.	TRBJ1-3	CATSAWSGNTIYF	TGTGCCACCAGCGCATGGAGTGGAAACACCATATATTTT
.	TRBV12-5	TRBD1	TRBJ2-2	CASGPGQVNTGELFF	TGTGCTAGTGGTCCGGGACAGGTGAACACCGGGGAGCTGTTTTTT
.	TRBV19	TRBD1	TRBJ1-5	CASRTGTGGYQPQHF	TGTGCCAGTAGAACCGGGACAGGGGGTTATCAGCCCCAGCATTTT
.	TRBV2	TRBD2	TRBJ2-6	CASSVGYETSYSGANVLTF	TGTGCCAGCAGCGTCGGATATGAGACTAGCTACTCTGGGGCCAACGTCCTGACTTTC
.	TRBV23-1	.	TRBJ1-5	CASSPFAEVNQPQHF	TGCGCCAGCAGTCCCTTCGCGGAGGTTAATCAGCCCCAGCATTTT
.	TRBV7-2	.	TRBJ2-5	CASSPIRGLETQYF	TGTGCCAGCAGCCCAATAAGGGGCCTGGAGACCCAGTACTTC
.	TRBV4-1	.	TRBJ1-4	CATQGTANEKLFF	TGCGCCACCCAGGGGACCGCTAATGAAAAACTGTTTTTT
once	TRBV5-1	TRBD2	TRBJ2-5	CASSLVGGIETQYF	TGCGCCAGCAGCTTGGTCGGGGGGATTGAGACCCAGTACTTC
.	TRBV13	.	TRBJ2-2	CASSPMGRPRTGELFF	TGTGCCAGCAGCCCTATGGGCCGGCCCCGGACCGGGGAGCTGTTTTTT
.	TRBV4-1	.	TRBJ2-3	CASSQGLTDTQYF	TGCGCCAGCAGCCAGGGACTCACAGATACGCAGTATTTT
.	TRBV9	.	TRBJ1-1	CASSVAGMNTEAFF	TGTGCCAGCAGCGTAGCAGGGATGAACACTGAAGCTTTCTTT
.	TRBV19	.	TRBJ1-6	CASTPGGWNSPLHF	TGTGCCAGTACCCCCGGGGGTTGGAATTCACCCCTCCACTTT
.	TRBV7-9	TRBD1	TRBJ2-7	CASSLALTGGVYEQYF	TGTGCCAGCAGCTTAGCGTTAACAGGGGGCGTCTACGAGCAGTACTTC